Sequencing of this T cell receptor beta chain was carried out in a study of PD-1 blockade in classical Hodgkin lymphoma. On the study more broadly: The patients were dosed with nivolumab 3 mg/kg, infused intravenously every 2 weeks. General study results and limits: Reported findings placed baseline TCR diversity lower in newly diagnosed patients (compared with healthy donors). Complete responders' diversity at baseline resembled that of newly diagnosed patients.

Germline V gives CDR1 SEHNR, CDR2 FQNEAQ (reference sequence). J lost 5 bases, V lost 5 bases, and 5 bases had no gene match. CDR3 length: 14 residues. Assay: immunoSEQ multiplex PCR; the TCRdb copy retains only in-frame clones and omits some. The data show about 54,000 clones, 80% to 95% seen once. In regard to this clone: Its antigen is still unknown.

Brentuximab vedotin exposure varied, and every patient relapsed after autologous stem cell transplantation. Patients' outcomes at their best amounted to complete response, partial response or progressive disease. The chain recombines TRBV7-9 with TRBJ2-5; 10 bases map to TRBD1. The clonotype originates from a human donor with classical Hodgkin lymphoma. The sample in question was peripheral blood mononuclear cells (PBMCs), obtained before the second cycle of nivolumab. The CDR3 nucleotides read TGTGCCAGCAGCCAGACAGGGGGCTTGGAGACCCAGTACTTC. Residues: CASSQTGGLETQYF.